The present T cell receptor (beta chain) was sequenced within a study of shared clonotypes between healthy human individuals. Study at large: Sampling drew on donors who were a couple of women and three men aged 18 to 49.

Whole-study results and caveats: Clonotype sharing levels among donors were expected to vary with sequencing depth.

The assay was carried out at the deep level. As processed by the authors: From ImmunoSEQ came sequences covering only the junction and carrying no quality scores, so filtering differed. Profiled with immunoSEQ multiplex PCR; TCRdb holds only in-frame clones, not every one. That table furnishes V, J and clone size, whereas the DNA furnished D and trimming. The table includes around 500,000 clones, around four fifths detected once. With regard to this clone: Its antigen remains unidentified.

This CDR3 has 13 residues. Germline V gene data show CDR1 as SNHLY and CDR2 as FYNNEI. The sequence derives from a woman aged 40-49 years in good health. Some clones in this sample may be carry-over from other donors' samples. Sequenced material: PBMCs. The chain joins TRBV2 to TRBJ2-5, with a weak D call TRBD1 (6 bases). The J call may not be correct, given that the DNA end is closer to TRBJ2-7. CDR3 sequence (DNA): TGTGCCAGCAGTTCGGACAGCTCCTACGAGCAGTACTTC. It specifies CASSSDSSYEQYF.